The 16 T cell receptor beta chains below were found in one sample sequenced in a study of T cells in Graves' hyperthyroidism and ophthalmopathy. Regions amplified from RNA transcripts were the TCR beta CDR3 regions. A first-round RT-PCR of the TCR CDR3 used the HTBI primer set. Each CDR3 protein gets one entry after TCRdb re-called the multiplex PCR reads with MiXCR. The sample carries 350,000 to 400,000 distinct CDR3 sequences, approximately 17% recorded once. Sequencing used blood. The receptor source for this set is a man aged 18 to 29 with Graves' ophthalmopathy.

The chain employs TRBV5-1 and TRBJ2-2; 9 bases agree with TRBD2. This CDR3 is built from 15 residues. V lost 3 bases, J lost 5 bases, and 5 bases stayed unmatched. Germline-derived CDR1 and CDR2 are SGHRS and YFSETQ. The CDR3 is CASSSSGVRTGELFF. For the CDR3, the DNA is TGCGCCAGCAGCTCTAGCGGGGTTAGAACCGGGGAGCTGTTTTTT.

This clonotype was observed a few times. A read error may be the cause here, since a much bigger clone is one base away. This chain links TRBV12-3 or TRBV12-4 with TRBJ1-1, with a weak D call TRBD1 (5 bases). Trimming shortened V by 8 bases and J by 6 bases, and 13 bases separated the two germline ends. This CDR3 region has 12 residues. CDR3 region: CASGPRQPEAFF. For the CDR3, the DNA is TGTGCCAGCGGTCCCCGACAGCCTGAAGCTTTCTTT.

The V gene is TRBV20-1, the J gene TRBJ2-1; D is unclear. Germline values: CDR1 DFQATT, CDR2 SNEGSKA (reference sequence). The CDR3 extends over 10 amino acids. Trimming stripped 6 bases from V and 7 bases from J, with 7 bases between. CDR3 sequence (DNA): TGCAGTGCAGATAGGAATGAGCAGTTCTTC. Translation gives CSADRNEQFF.

This clonotype has ten or more counts. The CDR3: CASSLEIGGYTF. The CDR3 DNA is TGTGCCAGCAGCCTGGAGATTGGTGGCTACACCTTC. The rearrangement links TRBV9 to TRBJ1-2; D is undetermined. The V end lost 4 bases, the J end lost 7 bases, and 11 bases lay between the germline ends. Germline V lookup: CDR1 SGDLS, CDR2 YYNGEE. This CDR3 is built from 12 residues.

This clonotype was detected a few times. This sequence joins TRBV19 and TRBJ2-1; D is ambiguous. Germline V gene sequence: CDR1 LNHDA, CDR2 SQIVND (reference sequence). CDR3 length equals 16 residues. V gave up 5 bases and J gave up 7 bases, with 21 bases separating them. CDR3 nucleotides: TGTGCCAGTAGTCGAGTCGGCCGGCTCCTCGGAAATGAGCAGTTCTTC. Its protein is CASSRVGRLLGNEQFF.

This clonotype occurred a few times. A junction boundary mismatches the germline segment, possibly from a read error. The CDR3 loop reads CASSLESPGDAQYF. The CDR3 bases are TGTGCCAGCAGCTTGGAGAGCCCCGGAGATGCGCAGTATTTT. The J gene is TRBJ2-3, the V gene TRBV5-8; D is uncertain. The CDR3 is 14 residues long. Germline V gene sequence: CDR1 SGHTS, CDR2 YDEGEE.

The sample holds many counts of this clonotype. The CDR3 loop is CSAGSSRTLGSYEQYF. The CDR3 DNA follows: TGCAGTGCTGGGAGTTCCCGGACTCTTGGCTCCTACGAGCAGTACTTC. The V gene is TRBV20-1, the J gene TRBJ2-7, with a possible D match to TRBD2 (5 bases). This CDR3 is 16 amino acids long. V lost 5 bases and J lost 0, with 20 bases in between. Germline V gives CDR1 DFQATT, CDR2 SNEGSKA (reference sequence).

This clonotype was seen more than once but under ten times. A read error may account for a junction end that differs from germline. V and J are TRBV7-9 and TRBJ2-3; 11 bases line up with TRBD1. CDR3 length: 14 residues. The germline CDR1 and CDR2 sequences are SEHNR and FQNEAQ (reference sequence). Written as DNA, the CDR3 is TGCGCCAGCAGCCCCTGGACAGGGGGCACCCCGTCGTATTTT. The encoded protein is CASSPWTGGTPSYF. The variable domain in full, completed from reference TRBV7-9 and TRBJ2-3, reads DTGVSQNPRHKITKRGQNVTFRCDPISEHNRLYWYRQTLGQGPEFLTYFQNEAQLEKSRLLSDRFSAERPKGSFSTLEIQRTEQGDSAMYLCASSPWTGGTPSYFGPGTRLTVL.

This clonotype was found many times. The chain employs TRBV24-1 and TRBJ1-5; 11 bases line up with TRBD1. Germline V gene data show CDR1 as KGHDR and CDR2 as SFDVKD. The CDR3 is 18 residues long. Losses at the gene ends were 5 bases for V and 0 bases for J; bases not matched to a gene: 8. The DNA of the CDR3 is TGTGCCACCAGTGCTAAACCGGGACAGGGGGATAGCAATCAGCCCCAGCATTTT. This codes for CATSAKPGQGDSNQPQHF.

This clonotype appeared many times. CDR3: CSARASPTGYVASNQPQHF. DNA for the CDR3: TGCAGTGCTAGAGCTAGTCCGACAGGGTACGTCGCAAGCAATCAGCCCCAGCATTTT. The V and J genes are TRBV20-1 and TRBJ1-5, with 7 positions matching TRBD1. Germline loops: CDR1 DFQATT, CDR2 SNEGSKA (reference sequence). The CDR3 covers 19 residues. V dropped 1 base and J dropped 1; count of bases not matched to a gene: 16.

The sample holds many counts of this clonotype. The rearrangement joins TRBV7-9 to TRBJ1-2; 7 bases are shared with TRBD1. Germline V gene data show CDR1 as SEHNR and CDR2 as FQNEAQ (reference sequence). Trimming cost V 4 bases and J 4 bases; bases outside gene matches: 6. The CDR3 has 14 amino acids. CDR3 in amino acids: CASSSPQGPYGYTF. CDR3 coding DNA: TGTGCCAGCAGCTCTCCACAGGGGCCCTATGGCTACACCTTC.

This clonotype was counted ten times or more. This rearrangement joins TRBV10-3 to TRBJ1-1, with no clear D. The germline gives CDR1 ENHRY, CDR2 SYGVKD. The CDR3 covers 14 residues. V was clipped by 0 bases and J by 3 bases, with 8 bases between them. In DNA form, the CDR3 reads TGTGCCATCAGTGAGTCGATGGGGTACACTGAAGCTTTCTTT. This sequence encodes CAISESMGYTEAFF.

Comment on this clonotype: Mismatch with germline at one junction end may stem from a read error. V usage is TRBV5-4 and J usage is TRBJ1-1; no firm D call. This CDR3 region has 14 residues. The germline V gene encodes CDR1 SGHNT and CDR2 YYREEE (reference sequence). CDR3 loop: CASSSQLTNTEAFF. In nucleotides, the CDR3 is TGCGCCAGCAGCTCGCAGCTAACGAACACTGAAGCTTTCTTT.

This clonotype has only a few counts. CDR3 bases: TGTGCCAGCAGCGGACAGGGTTTCTCCTACAATGAGCAGTTCTTC. Translation: CASSGQGFSYNEQFF. V usage is TRBV27 and J usage is TRBJ2-1, with TRBD1 matching over 8 bases. V was clipped by 6 bases and J by 0 bases; unmatched bases: 4. Germline CDR1 reads MNHEY; CDR2 reads SMNVEV (reference sequence). The CDR3 has 15 amino acids.

The V and J genes are TRBV3-1 and TRBJ2-1; no definite D call. CDR3 length equals 13 residues. Deletions cut 4 bases from V and 6 bases from J, with 10 bases between. The germline V gene has CDR1 LGHDT and CDR2 YNNKEL (reference sequence). CDR3 DNA: TGTGCCAGCAGCCCACAGTGGAGCAATGAGCAGTTCTTC. The encoded protein is CASSPQWSNEQFF.

With respect to this clonotype: A single base separates this from a much larger clone, so it may be a read error. The chain is built from TRBV3-1 and TRBJ2-7, with D tentatively TRBD2 (5 bases). Germline CDR1 and CDR2: LGHDT and YNNKEL (reference sequence). This CDR3 contains 12 residues. CDR3 DNA sequence: TGTGCCAGCAACCAAGATAGAGGGCAGGAGTACTTC. This translates into CASNQDRGQEYF.